This T cell receptor beta chain was sequenced for a study of cytomegalovirus exposure and HLA in healthy donors. The CDR3 runs 14 residues. V dropped 5 bases and J dropped 6 bases, with 17 bases sitting between them. The germline V gene has CDR1 MNHNY and CDR2 SVGAGI (reference sequence). With respect to this clone: Its antigen remains unknown.

Amplification used 60 Vbeta primers and 13 Jbeta primers. The repertoire was sequenced with immunoSEQ multiplex PCR; TCRdb's copy has only in-frame clones and lacks some. The sample consists of fewer than 250,000 clones, 82% of them appearing once. Findings of the study overall: An analysis done earlier found most TCR beta V segments productive about 87% or about 30% of the time. TRBV6-2, TRBV6-3 and some other V segments were unresolvable in 87-base-pair reads.

The receptor was derived from a man in his forties in good health and CMV-seropositive. The chain joins TRBV6-6 to TRBJ2-7, with D maybe TRBD2 (6 bases). The sample taken for sequencing was PBMCs. The CDR3 DNA follows: TGTGCCAGCAGTCCTCGGGAGTTACGGGCCGAGCAGTACGTC. It codes for CASSPRELRAEQYV.